These T cell receptor beta chains were read from a single sample in a study of T cells in localized non-small cell lung cancer. Assay used: immunoSEQ multiplex PCR; TCRdb lists only in-frame clones, some missing. Of 1,500 to 2,000 clones in the sample, over 25% were seen once. The sample was normal lung tissue next to the tumor, taken before any cancer treatment. These receptors were collected from a female donor older than 55 with stage I lung adenocarcinoma. Each CDR3 is given with its conserved first and last residue. D genes are given only for firm matches. Rows may omit the clone size; those that give it use once, few, many or a size class.

TRBV9	few	TRBJ1-2	TRBD1	TGTGCCAGCAGCGTAGGTGTGACAGGGACCTATGGCTACACCTTC	CASSVGVTGTYGYTF
TRBV19	NA	TRBJ2-4	NA	TGTGCCAGTAGTAACCCGGGCGACTTAAACATTCAGTACTTC	CASSNPGDLNIQYF
TRBV6-8	NA	TRBJ1-2	NA	TGTGCCAGCAGCCTCGGACCGTTCTATGGCTACACCTTC	CASSLGPFYGYTF
TRBV18	NA	TRBJ2-2	NA	TGTGCCAGCTCACCGGGCCTCCCGGGCACCGGGGAGCTGTTTTTT	CASSPGLPGTGELFF
TRBV18	NA	TRBJ1-2	TRBD1	TGTGCCAGCTCACCACTCGGGACGCAGGGGGACTATGGCTACACCTTC	CASSPLGTQGDYGYTF
TRBV10-2	few	TRBJ1-6	TRBD1	TGCGCCAGCAGACCCAGGGGGCTCAATTCACCCCTCCACTTT	CASRPRGLNSPLHF
TRBV9	NA	TRBJ2-2	NA	TGTGCCAGCAGCTTTCTTACCACCGGGGAGCTGTTTTTT	CASSFLTTGELFF
TRBV30	NA	TRBJ1-1	NA	TGTGCCTGGAGTCCGGCCAGGTACACTGAAGCTTTCTTT	CAWSPARYTEAFF
TRBV19	few	TRBJ2-1	NA	TGTGCCAGTAGTATTTTGGCTGGCGGTGAGCAGTTCTTC	CASSILAGGEQFF
TRBV19	NA	TRBJ1-1	NA	TGTGCCAGTACCCTGGGGGTACTTTACACTGAAGCTTTCTTT	CASTLGVLYTEAFF